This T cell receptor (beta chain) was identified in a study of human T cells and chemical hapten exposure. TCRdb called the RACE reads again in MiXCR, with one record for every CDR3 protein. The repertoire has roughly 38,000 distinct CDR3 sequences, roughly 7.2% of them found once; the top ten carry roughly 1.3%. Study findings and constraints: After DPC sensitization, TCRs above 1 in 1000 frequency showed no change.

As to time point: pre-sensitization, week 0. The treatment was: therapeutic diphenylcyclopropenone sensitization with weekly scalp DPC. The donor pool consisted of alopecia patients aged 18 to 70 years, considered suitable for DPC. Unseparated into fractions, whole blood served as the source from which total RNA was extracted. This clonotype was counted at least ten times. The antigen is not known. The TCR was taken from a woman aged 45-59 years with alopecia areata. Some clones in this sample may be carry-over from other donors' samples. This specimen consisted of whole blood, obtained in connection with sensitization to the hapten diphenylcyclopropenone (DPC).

The CDR3 loop reads CASSFSGRETQYF. In DNA, the CDR3 is TGCGCCAGCAGCTTCTCCGGAAGAGAGACCCAGTACTTC. V gene TRBV5-1 combines with J gene TRBJ2-5; D gene ambiguous. The CDR3 sequence is 13 residues long. Trimming removed 2 bases from V and 4 bases from J, with 9 bases in between. Germline lookup yields CDR1 SGHRS and CDR2 YFSETQ.